This TCR beta chain emerged from a study of T-cell reconstitution after alpha-beta-depleted transplantation in children. Unique molecular identifiers were used in preparing the TCRbeta library. TCRdb re-derived calls from the PCR reads in MiXCR, one entry per CDR3 protein. The table lists around 450,000 distinct CDR3 sequences, roughly two fifths of them singletons. Points from the study as a whole: Among T cells one year after transplant, newly produced cells accounted for most counts and diversity. The study reportedly traced alpha-beta T cells about two months after transplant to several hundred expanded graft clones. The high TCRbeta diversity at day 60 in some patients came from surviving recipient T cells and thymic progenitors.

This clonotype was recorded once. The target antigen is unknown. The ends were cut back, 4 bases at V and 6 bases at J, with 13 bases in the middle. CDR1 is ENHRY and CDR2 is SYGVKD in the germline V gene. CDR3 length: 15 residues. This rearrangement joins TRBV10-3 to TRBJ2-6, with a weak D call TRBD1 (6 bases). This TCR was recovered from a girl aged 2-10 years with aplastic anemia, due to receive a stem cell transplant. The sample in question was PBMCs, obtained before TCRalphabeta/CD19-depleted stem cell transplant. The CDR3 DNA is TGTGCCATCAGTGTACAGGGTTCGGTGGCCAACGTCCTGACTTTC. Translating gives CAISVQGSVANVLTF.